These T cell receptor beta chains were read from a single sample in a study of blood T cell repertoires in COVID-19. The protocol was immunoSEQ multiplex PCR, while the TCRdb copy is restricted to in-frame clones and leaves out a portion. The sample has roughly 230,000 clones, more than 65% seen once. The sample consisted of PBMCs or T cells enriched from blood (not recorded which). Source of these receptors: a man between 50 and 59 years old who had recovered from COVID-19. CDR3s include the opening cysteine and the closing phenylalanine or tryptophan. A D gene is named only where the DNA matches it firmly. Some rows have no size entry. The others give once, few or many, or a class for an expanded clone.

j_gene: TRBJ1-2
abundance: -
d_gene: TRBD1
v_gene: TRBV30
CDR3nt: TGTGCCTGTAACTACGACAGGGCGGCGGGGTACACCTTC
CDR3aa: CACNYDRAAGYTF

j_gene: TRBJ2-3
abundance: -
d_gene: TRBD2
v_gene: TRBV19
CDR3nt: TGTGCCAGTAAGGCGGGGGTCACAGATACGCAGTATTTT
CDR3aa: CASKAGVTDTQYF

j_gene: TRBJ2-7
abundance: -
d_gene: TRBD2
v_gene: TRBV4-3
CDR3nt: TGCGCCAGCAGCCAAGATATCAGCGGCGGGAGGGCCAACGAGCAGTACTTC
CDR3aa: CASSQDISGGRANEQYF

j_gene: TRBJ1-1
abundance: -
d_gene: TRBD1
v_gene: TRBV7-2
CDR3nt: TGTGCCAGCAGCTTAAGGCAGGGGGCTTGGACTGAAGCTTTCTTT
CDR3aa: CASSLRQGAWTEAFF

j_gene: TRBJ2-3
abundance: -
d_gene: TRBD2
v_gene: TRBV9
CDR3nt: TGTGCCAGCAGCCCCTGGCGGGAGGGCACAGATACGCAGTATTTT
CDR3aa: CASSPWREGTDTQYF

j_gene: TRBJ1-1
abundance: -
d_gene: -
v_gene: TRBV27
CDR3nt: TGTGCCAGCAGTTTTCTAGTGAACACTGAAGCTTTCTTT
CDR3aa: CASSFLVNTEAFF

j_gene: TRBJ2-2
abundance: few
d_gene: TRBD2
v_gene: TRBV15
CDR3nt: TGTGCCACCAGGCCCAGCGGGGGAGGCACCGGGGAGCTGTTTTTT
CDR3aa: CATRPSGGGTGELFF

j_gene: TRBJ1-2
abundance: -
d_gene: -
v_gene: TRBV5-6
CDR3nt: TGTGCCAGCAGCTTGGTTAGCCAACCACTCTACGGCTACACCTTC
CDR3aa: CASSLVSQPLYGYTF

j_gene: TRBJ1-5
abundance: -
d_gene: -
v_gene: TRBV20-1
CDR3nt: TGCAGTGCTAGTGGACACTTCCCCAATCAGCCCCAGCATTTT
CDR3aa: CSASGHFPNQPQHF

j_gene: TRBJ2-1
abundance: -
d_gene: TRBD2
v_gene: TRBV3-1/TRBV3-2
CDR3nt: TGTGCCAGCAGCCCCTGGGCCTTTAGCGGGAGCGCCTACAATGAGCAGTTCTTC
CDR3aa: CASSPWAFSGSAYNEQFF

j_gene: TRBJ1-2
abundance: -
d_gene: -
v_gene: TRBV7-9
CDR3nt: TGTGCCAGCAGCTTACATGAGGGATTCTATGGCTACACCTTC
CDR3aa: CASSLHEGFYGYTF

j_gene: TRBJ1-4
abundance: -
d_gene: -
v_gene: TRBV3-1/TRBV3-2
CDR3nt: TGTGCCAGCAGCCAAGGACTGAGGGAAAAACTGTTTTTT
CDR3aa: CASSQGLREKLFF

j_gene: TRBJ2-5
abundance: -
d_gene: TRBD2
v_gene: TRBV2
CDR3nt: TGTGCCAGCAGTGAGGGACTAGCGGGGGCTCAAGAGACCCAGTACTTC
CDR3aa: CASSEGLAGAQETQYF

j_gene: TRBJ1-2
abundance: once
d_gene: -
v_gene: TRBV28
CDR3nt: TGTGCCAGCAGTTTGGCAACAGGAGGCTACACCTTC
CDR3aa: CASSLATGGYTF

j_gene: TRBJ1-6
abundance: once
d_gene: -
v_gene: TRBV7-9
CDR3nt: TGTGCCAGCAGCTCACTCGGGGCGGGATCACCCCTCCACTTT
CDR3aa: CASSSLGAGSPLHF

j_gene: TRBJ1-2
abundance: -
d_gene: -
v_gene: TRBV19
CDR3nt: TGTGCCAGTAGTATACTCGGGAACTATGGCTACACCTTC
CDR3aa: CASSILGNYGYTF

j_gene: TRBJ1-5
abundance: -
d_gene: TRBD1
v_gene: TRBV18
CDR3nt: TGTGCCAGCAGCGGGACAGGGTATCAGCCCCAGCATTTT
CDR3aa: CASSGTGYQPQHF

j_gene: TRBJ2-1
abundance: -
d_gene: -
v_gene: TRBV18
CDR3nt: TGTGCCAGCTCACCACCGGCCCCAACAGAGCAGTTCTTC
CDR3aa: CASSPPAPTEQFF

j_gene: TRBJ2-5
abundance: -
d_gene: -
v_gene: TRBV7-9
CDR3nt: TGTGCCAGCGCCCGGACTCTCCAAGAGACCCAGTACTTC
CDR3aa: CASARTLQETQYF

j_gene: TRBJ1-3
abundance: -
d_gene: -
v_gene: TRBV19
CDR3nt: TGTGCCAGTAGTTCGTCCCCCTCTGGAAACACCATATATTTT
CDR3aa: CASSSSPSGNTIYF

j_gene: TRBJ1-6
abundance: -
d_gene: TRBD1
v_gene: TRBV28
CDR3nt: TGTGCCAGCAGTTTAATTCAGGGGGCGAGTTCACCCCTCCACTTT
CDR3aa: CASSLIQGASSPLHF

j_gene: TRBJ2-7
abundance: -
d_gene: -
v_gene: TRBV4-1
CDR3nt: TGCGCCAGCAGCCAAGCCGGGACAACGAGTCCCTACGAGCAGTACTTC
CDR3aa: CASSQAGTTSPYEQYF

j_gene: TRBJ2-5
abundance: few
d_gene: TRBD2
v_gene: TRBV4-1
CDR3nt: TGCGCCAGCAGCCAAGAGATAAGCGGGGGGGAGATGGAGACCCAGTACTTC
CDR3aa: CASSQEISGGEMETQYF

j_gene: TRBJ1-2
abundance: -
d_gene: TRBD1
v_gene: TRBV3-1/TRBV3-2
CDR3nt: TGTGCCAGCAGCCACTGGGACAGGGGGCGCTTTGGCTACACCTTC
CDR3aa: CASSHWDRGRFGYTF

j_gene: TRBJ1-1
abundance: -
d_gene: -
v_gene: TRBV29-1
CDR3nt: TGCAGCGTTTTAGGAGAGAACACTGAAGCTTTCTTT
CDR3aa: CSVLGENTEAFF